One and the same sample provided the 24 T cell receptor beta chains below, sequenced in a study of cytomegalovirus exposure and HLA in healthy donors. Use of 60 Vbeta and 13 Jbeta primers characterized the PCR. The repertoire was sequenced with immunoSEQ multiplex PCR; TCRdb's copy has only in-frame clones and lacks some. The sample lists approximately 90,000 clones; 76% were seen once. What was sequenced was PBMCs. Receptors originate from a male donor in good health and CMV-seronegative.

V and J are TRBV7-2 and TRBJ2-3; 8 bases fit TRBD1. The V gene's germline CDR1 is SGHTA and CDR2 FQGNSA. Germline trimming cut 4 bases from V and 2 bases from J; bases unmatched to any gene: 5. The CDR3 sequence is 15 residues long. The CDR3 here is CASSSRGRVTDTQYF. The CDR3 DNA sequence: TGTGCCAGCAGCTCCAGGGGGCGCGTCACAGATACGCAGTATTTT.

The rearrangement links TRBV5-1 to TRBJ1-2; 7 bases agree with TRBD1. Per the germline V gene, CDR1 is SGHRS and CDR2 is YFSETQ. V was clipped by 0 bases and J by 8 bases; unmatched bases: 7. The CDR3 has 14 residues. CDR3 in amino acids: CASSLGDRVEGYTF. CDR3 nucleotides: TGCGCCAGCAGCTTGGGAGACAGGGTAGAGGGCTACACCTTC.

This chain connects TRBV10-1 to TRBJ2-5; 16 nucleotides align to TRBD2. The germline V gene has CDR1 WNHNN and CDR2 SYGVQD (reference sequence). V shed 6 bases, J shed 5 bases, and the junction held 9 bases outside the gene matches. This CDR3 contains 17 residues. This CDR3 reads CASSAGTSGGAGETQYF. CDR3 nucleotides: TGCGCCAGCAGCGCCGGGACTAGCGGGGGGGCCGGGGAGACCCAGTACTTC.

In its sample, this clone was seen a few times. The chain recombines TRBV7-2 with TRBJ1-5, with D perhaps TRBD1 (5 bases). The V end was cut by 1 base, the J end by 0 bases, with 7 bases between. CDR1 is SGHTA, CDR2 FQGNSA, per germline. The CDR3 has 15 residues. The CDR3 protein is CASSLVQGSNQPQHF. The CDR3 bases are TGTGCCAGCAGCTTAGTTCAGGGTAGCAATCAGCCCCAGCATTTT.

The chain couples TRBV18 to TRBJ1-1, with TRBD1 matching over 9 bases. Germline trimming cut 3 bases from V and 14 bases from J; bases unmatched to any gene: 7. The CDR3 spans 12 residues. CDR1 and CDR2 from the germline V gene are KGHSH and LQKENI. The CDR3 protein is CASSPGQGARFF. The DNA of the CDR3 is TGTGCCAGCTCACCGGGACAGGGCGCCCGCTTCTTT.

J is TRBJ1-3 and V is TRBV5-6; a weak D match, TRBD1 (6 bases). CDR3 length: 16 residues. CDR1 is SGHDT, CDR2 YYEEEE, per germline. Trimming left V 4 bases short and J 2 bases short, with 16 bases between. CDR3 DNA sequence: TGTGCCAGCAGCCCACAGGGATATGTGACTGGAAACACCATATATTTT. Its translation: CASSPQGYVTGNTIYF.

J is TRBJ2-7 and V is TRBV9, with D unresolved. The CDR3 loop spans 12 amino acids. Germline V gives CDR1 SGDLS, CDR2 YYNGEE. V was trimmed by 0 bases and J by 3 bases, leaving 4 bases between them. The CDR3: CASSVGGYEQYF. The CDR3 DNA reads TGTGCCAGCAGCGTAGGCGGCTACGAGCAGTACTTC.

The chain is built from TRBV6-6 and TRBJ1-4, with 9 bases matching TRBD1. V was clipped by 7 bases and J by 6 bases; unmatched bases: 9. The germline V gene encodes CDR1 MNHNY and CDR2 SVGAGI (reference sequence). The CDR3 extends over 15 amino acids. The CDR3 reads CASTTSTGGDEKLFF. The CDR3, as DNA: TGTGCCAGCACCACTAGCACAGGGGGCGATGAAAAACTGTTTTTT.

The chain links TRBV6-5 to TRBJ2-5; the D is unclear. Germline CDR1 reads MNHEY; CDR2 reads SVGAGI. CDR3 size: 13 residues. The V end was cut by 2 bases, the J end by 2 bases, with 6 bases between. The CDR3 sequence: CASSYTLQETQYF. In nucleotides, the CDR3 is TGTGCCAGCAGTTACACCCTACAAGAGACCCAGTACTTC.

CDR3 coding DNA: TGTGCCAGCAGTTTGGACAGGCCGAACACTGAAGCTTTCTTT. Encoded protein: CASSLDRPNTEAFF. This chain connects TRBV6-6 to TRBJ1-1; 7 nucleotides line up with TRBD1. V trimming: 4 bases; J trimming: 1 base; junction bases outside the gene matches: 3. Germline CDR1 and CDR2: MNHNY and SVGAGI (reference sequence). The CDR3 is 14 amino acids.

This chain connects TRBV6-5 to TRBJ2-5; D not certain. The V gene's germline CDR1 is MNHEY and CDR2 SVGAGI. The CDR3 length is 12 residues. Deletions cut 6 bases from V and 7 bases from J, with 12 bases between. CDR3 sequence reads: CASRSSIGTQYF. DNA for the CDR3: TGTGCCAGCAGAAGCTCTATCGGGACCCAGTACTTC.

V is TRBV5-1 and J is TRBJ2-7; D might be TRBD1 (6 bases). The CDR3 is 13 amino acids. Germline V gene lookup returns CDR1 SGHRS and CDR2 YFSETQ. Trimming pared 4 bases from V and 7 bases from J, leaving 15 bases between. The CDR3 sequence: CASSPTDSLEQYF. Written as DNA, the CDR3 is TGCGCCAGCAGCCCCACGGACAGCTTGGAGCAGTACTTC.

This rearrangement joins TRBV6-6 to TRBJ2-1; 13 bases match TRBD2. Germline CDR1 reads MNHNY; CDR2 reads SVGAGI (reference sequence). The CDR3 runs 15 residues. Unmatched junction bases numbered 6, after V lost 6 bases and J lost 7 bases. CDR3: CASSSRTSGSNEQFF. CDR3 DNA: TGTGCCAGCAGCTCTCGGACTAGCGGGAGTAATGAGCAGTTCTTC.

The chain uses TRBV9 and TRBJ2-5; 8 bases line up with TRBD1. V trimming: 2 bases; J trimming: 5 bases; junction bases outside the gene matches: 5. CDR1 and CDR2 (germline): SGDLS, YYNGEE. CDR3 length equals 14 residues. This chain's CDR3 is CASSVGQGVETQYF. CDR3 sequence (DNA): TGTGCCAGCAGCGTCGGACAGGGCGTTGAGACCCAGTACTTC. The full variable domain, completed using reference TRBV9 and TRBJ2-5, is DSGVTQTPKHLITATGQRVTLRCSPRSGDLSVYWYQQSLDQGLQFLIQYYNGEERAKGNILERFSAQQFPDLHSELNLSSLELGDSALYFCASSVGQGVETQYFGPGTRLLVL.

This clone has more than one count but fewer than ten. The chain uses TRBV4-1 and TRBJ1-1; TRBD1 matches 8 bases. The CDR3 spans 13 residues. Germline loops: CDR1 MGHRA, CDR2 YSYEKL. V lost 4 bases, J lost 8 bases, and 6 bases stayed unmatched. The CDR3 protein is CASSPWDRLEAFF. The CDR3 DNA is TGCGCCAGCAGCCCGTGGGACAGGCTAGAAGCTTTCTTT.

The V gene is TRBV5-4, the J gene TRBJ2-1; 8 nucleotides agree with TRBD2. The CDR3 spans 15 residues. From germline, CDR1 is SGHNT and CDR2 YYREEE (reference sequence). J was trimmed by 0 bases and V by 3 bases; bases with no gene match: 2. In nucleotides, the CDR3 is TGTGCCAGCAGCTGGGCGGGGGGCTCCTACAATGAGCAGTTCTTC. Residues: CASSWAGGSYNEQFF. The whole variable domain, filled in from reference TRBV5-4 and TRBJ2-1, reads ETGVTQSPTHLIKTRGQQVTLRCSSQSGHNTVSWYQQALGQGPQFIFQYYREEENGRGNFPPRFSGLQFPNYSSELNVNALELDDSALYLCASSWAGGSYNEQFFGPGTRLTVL.

The chain employs TRBV10-2 and TRBJ2-1; D gene uncertain. V was pared by 3 bases and J by 12 bases, with 9 bases between. CDR1 WSHSY and CDR2 SAAADI come from the germline V gene. The CDR3 totals 11 residues. The CDR3 sequence is CASSDPSLQFF. For the CDR3, the DNA is TGCGCCAGCAGTGATCCTAGTTTGCAGTTCTTC.

The chain couples TRBV11-2 to TRBJ1-3; 7 nucleotides agree with TRBD1. CDR3 length: 18 amino acids. V shed 7 bases and J 0 bases; nucleotides not matched to a gene: 15. CDR1 and CDR2 (germline): SGHAT, FQNNGV. Written as DNA, the CDR3 is TGTGCCAGCACCCAGAAGTACAGTCAGGGGGACTCTGGAAACACCATATATTTT. It encodes CASTQKYSQGDSGNTIYF.

This chain uses TRBV29-1 with TRBJ1-2; D is unresolved. The V end lost 1 base, the J end lost 9 bases, and 18 bases lay between the germline ends. CDR1 is SQVTM and CDR2 is ANQGSEA in the germline V gene. This CDR3 region has 14 residues. The CDR3 nucleotides read TGCAGCGTTGAAGCCCTGGCCTCCGGGGAGAGCTACACCTTC. Protein sequence: CSVEALASGESYTF. Filled out from reference TRBV29-1 and TRBJ1-2, the complete variable domain reads SAVISQKPSRDICQRGTSLTIQCQVDSQVTMMFWYRQQPGQSLTLIATANQGSEATYESGFVIDKFPISRPNLTFSTLTVSNMSPEDSSIYLCSVEALASGESYTFGSGTRLTVV.

The rearrangement links TRBV7-3 to TRBJ2-3; D is undetermined. The V end lost 1 base, the J end lost 0 bases, and 11 bases lay between the germline ends. The length of the CDR3 is 16 residues. The germline CDR1 and CDR2 sequences are SGHTA and FQGTGA. The CDR3 here is CASSLRPGSSTDTQYF. For the CDR3, the DNA is TGTGCCAGCAGCTTAAGGCCGGGTTCTAGCACAGATACGCAGTATTTT.

The V gene is TRBV9, the J gene TRBJ1-6, with D perhaps TRBD1 (6 bases). In germline, CDR1 is SGDLS, CDR2 YYNGEE. Trimming left V 0 bases short and J 5 bases short, with 12 bases between. CDR3 length: 16 residues. The CDR3 spells CASSVGTGRNNSPLHF. CDR3 nucleotide sequence: TGTGCCAGCAGCGTAGGTACAGGGCGAAATAATTCACCCCTCCACTTT.

This chain uses TRBV30 with TRBJ1-5; 8 nucleotides match TRBD1. Unmatched junction bases numbered 5, after V lost 4 bases and J lost 3 bases. Germline-derived CDR1 and CDR2 are GTSNPN and SVGIG (reference sequence). CDR3 length equals 14 residues. CDR3 amino acids: CAWNTGGNNQPQHF. For the CDR3, the DNA is TGTGCCTGGAATACAGGGGGAAACAATCAGCCCCAGCATTTT.

V gene TRBV5-8 combines with J gene TRBJ2-3, with 7 positions matching TRBD2. CDR3 length: 17 amino acids. J was trimmed by 4 bases and V by 0 bases; bases with no gene match: 11. Germline V gives CDR1 SGHTS, CDR2 YDEGEE. CDR3 loop: CASSLGATSRRADTQYF. The CDR3 nucleotides are TGTGCCAGCAGCTTGGGGGCGACTAGCAGAAGGGCAGATACGCAGTATTTT.

In nucleotides, the CDR3 is TGTGCCAGCAGTGTCCTGACAGGGCCAAACTATGGCTACACCTTC. It yields the protein CASSVLTGPNYGYTF. This chain uses TRBV25-1 with TRBJ1-2, with 7 bases identical to TRBD1. Germline V CDR1 and CDR2: MGHDK, SYGVNS. This CDR3 comprises 15 residues. Trimming cost V 4 bases and J 2 bases; bases outside gene matches: 7.